The rows below give T cell receptor beta chains drawn from one sample of a study of T-cell reconstitution after alpha-beta-depleted transplantation in children. TCRdb re-derived calls from the PCR reads in MiXCR, one entry per CDR3 protein. The sample has about 200,000 distinct CDR3 sequences; 5.5% to 7% are singletons. Specimen: PBMCs, collected before TCRalphabeta/CD19-depleted stem cell transplant. These receptors all stem from a boy aged 2 to 10 with acute lymphoblastic leukemia, due to receive a stem cell transplant. Both conserved end residues are part of each CDR3. The D gene is left open where the match is weak. Clone size appears in some rows only: once, few, many, or a class for an expanded clone.

>TRBV7-9|many|TRBJ2-7|NA
CASSRPGQPEAEQYF
TGTGCCAGCAGCCGGCCCGGACAGCCAGAGGCCGAGCAGTACTTC
>TRBV29-1|NA|TRBJ2-2|TRBD1
CSALQGNTDGELFF
TGCAGCGCCTTACAGGGGAATACGGACGGGGAGCTGTTTTTT
>TRBV28|many|TRBJ2-5|NA
CASSLRDPAQETQYF
TGTGCCAGCAGTTTAAGGGACCCGGCCCAAGAGACCCAGTACTTC
>TRBV7-6|NA|TRBJ2-3|NA
CASSSAASPSTDTQYF
TGTGCCAGCAGCTCCGCCGCTTCACCTAGCACAGATACGCAGTATTTT
>TRBV11-2|many|TRBJ1-3|NA
CASSLVLSSGNTIYF
TGTGCCAGCAGCTTAGTCCTGAGCTCTGGAAACACCATATATTTT
>TRBV12-3/TRBV12-4|NA|TRBJ2-1|NA
CASDNSRSSYNEQFF
TGTGCCAGCGATAATAGCAGGAGCTCCTACAATGAGCAGTTCTTC
>TRBV2|many|TRBJ2-7|TRBD2
CASRQGTSGDYEQYF
TGTGCCAGCAGACAGGGGACTAGCGGGGACTACGAGCAGTACTTC
>TRBV7-2|many|TRBJ2-7|NA
CASSFVAGAAHEQYF
TGTGCCAGCAGCTTTGTCGCGGGGGCAGCACACGAGCAGTACTTC
>TRBV11-2|NA|TRBJ2-1|TRBD2
CASSLDPPGLAGGVNEQFF
TGTGCCAGCAGCTTAGATCCGCCAGGACTAGCGGGGGGCGTCAATGAGCAGTTCTTC
>TRBV11-2|many|TRBJ2-7|NA
CASRETGITYEQYF
TGTGCCAGCAGGGAGACGGGAATAACCTACGAGCAGTACTTC
>TRBV20-1|few|TRBJ2-7|NA
CSARPTLGEQYF
TGCAGTGCTAGACCCACCCTTGGGGAGCAGTACTTC
>TRBV6-6|many|TRBJ2-7|NA
CASRLGPYYEQYF
TGTGCCAGCAGACTGGGACCGTACTACGAGCAGTACTTC
>TRBV10-3|many|TRBJ1-2|NA
CAISVTGYNYGYTF
TGTGCCATCAGTGTCACAGGGTATAACTATGGCTACACCTTC
>TRBV10-3|many|TRBJ1-2|TRBD1
CAIMKGTGGTYGYTF
TGTGCCATCATGAAGGGGACAGGGGGCACCTATGGCTACACCTTC
>TRBV28|NA|TRBJ2-2|NA
CASSLLRTNTGELFF
TGTGCCAGCAGTTTATTGAGGACAAACACCGGGGAGCTGTTTTTT
>TRBV4-2|many|TRBJ2-3|NA
CASSQEGWEAGKDTQYF
TGTGCCAGCAGCCAAGAGGGCTGGGAGGCGGGGAAAGATACGCAGTATTTT
>TRBV3-1|few|TRBJ2-5|TRBD2
CAFCFFMLAGTRAQETQYF
TGTGCCTTCTGTTTTTTTATGCTAGCGGGAACTAGGGCCCAAGAGACCCAGTACTTC
>TRBV28|NA|TRBJ2-1|NA
CASSPTRQGGYNEQFF
TGTGCCAGCAGTCCTACCAGGCAGGGGGGATACAATGAGCAGTTCTTC
>TRBV9|many|TRBJ2-7|NA
CASSVGGFSYEQYF
TGTGCCAGCAGCGTAGGGGGGTTCTCCTACGAGCAGTACTTC
>TRBV20-1|many|TRBJ2-3|NA
CSARDAYGAPDTQYF
TGCAGTGCTAGAGATGCGTACGGGGCCCCAGATACGCAGTATTTT
>TRBV6-1|NA|TRBJ2-7|TRBD2
CASSLLSGGDYEQYF
TGTGCCAGCAGCCTTCTCTCGGGGGGGGATTACGAGCAGTACTTC
>TRBV15|NA|TRBJ2-3|TRBD2
CATSALAGTDTQYF
TGTGCCACCAGCGCACTAGCGGGCACAGATACGCAGTATTTT
>TRBV28|many|TRBJ1-5|TRBD1
CASSLYSGGISQPQHF
TGTGCCAGCAGTTTATACTCAGGGGGGATTAGTCAGCCCCAGCATTTT
>TRBV5-1|few|TRBJ2-3|TRBD2
CASSLEESGLVTDTQYF
TGCGCCAGCAGCTTAGAGGAGAGTGGACTAGTCACAGATACGCAGTATTTT
>TRBV9|many|TRBJ2-1|NA
CASSAPGPGADEQFF
TGTGCCAGCAGCGCCCCCGGCCCCGGTGCGGATGAGCAGTTCTTC
>TRBV3-1|few|TRBJ2-7|TRBD2
CASAKSGETYEQYF
TGTGCCAGCGCAAAAAGCGGGGAAACCTACGAGCAGTACTTC
>TRBV28|many|TRBJ2-1|NA
CASSLAGNGNNEQFF
TGTGCCAGCAGTTTAGCGGGGAACGGGAACAATGAGCAGTTCTTC
>TRBV29-1|many|TRBJ2-2|TRBD2
CSAIGGYTGELFF
TGCAGCGCCATCGGGGGGTACACCGGGGAGCTGTTTTTT
>TRBV13|few|TRBJ2-1|NA
CASRKQAADEQFF
TGTGCCAGCAGGAAGCAGGCGGCTGATGAGCAGTTCTTC
>TRBV21-1|NA|TRBJ1-4|NA
CASSKTVRNDEKLFF
TGTGCCAGCAGCAAAACGGTTAGAAATGATGAAAAACTGTTTTTT
>TRBV7-7|many|TRBJ2-2|NA
CASSKDLGGELFF
TGTGCCAGCAGCAAAGATCTTGGCGGGGAGCTGTTTTTT
>TRBV15|many|TRBJ2-5|TRBD1
CATRTGEETQYF
TGTGCCACCAGGACAGGGGAGGAGACCCAGTACTTC
>TRBV7-8|many|TRBJ2-7|TRBD2
CASSSSGRDTYEQYF
TGTGCCAGCAGCTCTAGCGGGAGGGATACCTACGAGCAGTACTTC
>TRBV28|NA|TRBJ1-5|NA
CASSLPGGMGHF
TGTGCCAGCAGCCTACCCGGGGGCATGGGGCATTTT
>TRBV20-1|many|TRBJ2-4|NA
CSASPPPPSKNIQYF
TGCAGTGCTAGTCCCCCCCCTCCTTCCAAAAACATTCAGTACTTC
>TRBV7-2|few|TRBJ2-7|NA
CASSSRDGTYEQYF
TGTGCCAGCAGCAGCCGGGACGGAACCTACGAGCAGTACTTC
>TRBV6-1|few|TRBJ1-2|TRBD1
CASLKPGQHYGYTF
TGTGCCAGTCTCAAACCGGGACAGCATTATGGCTACACCTTC
>TRBV7-2|NA|TRBJ1-2|NA
CASSFRQQPYGYTF
TGTGCCAGCAGCTTCAGACAGCAACCCTATGGCTACACCTTC
>TRBV28|NA|TRBJ2-7|NA
CASSFINVYEQYF
TGTGCCAGCAGTTTCATTAACGTCTACGAGCAGTACTTC
>TRBV7-2|many|TRBJ1-2|NA
CASRLALGGNYGYTF
TGTGCCAGCAGGCTAGCTCTGGGAGGGAACTATGGCTACACCTTC
>TRBV29-1|many|TRBJ2-7|NA
CSVHGITGGREQYF
TGCAGCGTTCACGGGATTACCGGAGGTCGAGAGCAGTACTTC
>TRBV29-1|many|TRBJ1-1|TRBD1
CSVGTGTEAFF
TGCAGCGTTGGGACAGGCACTGAAGCTTTCTTT
>TRBV11-3|many|TRBJ2-3|NA
CASSLYSAVDTQYF
TGTGCCAGCAGCTTATACTCAGCAGTAGATACGCAGTATTTT
>TRBV20-1|many|TRBJ2-7|TRBD1
CSATFSGQGMVEQYF
TGCAGTGCCACCTTCTCGGGACAGGGGATGGTCGAGCAGTACTTC
>TRBV7-9|many|TRBJ2-7|NA
CASSLTTEAYEQYF
TGTGCCAGCAGCTTAACTACCGAGGCATACGAGCAGTACTTC
>TRBV29-1|many|TRBJ1-4|TRBD1
CSVTQGASEKLFF
TGCAGCGTAACCCAGGGGGCGTCCGAAAAACTGTTTTTT
>TRBV12-3/TRBV12-4|many|TRBJ2-6|NA
CASSLARVSGANVLTF
TGTGCCAGCAGTTTAGCGAGGGTCTCTGGGGCCAACGTCCTGACTTTC
>TRBV10-1|few|TRBJ1-2|NA
CARGDPYGYTF
TGCGCACGCGGGGATCCCTATGGCTACACCTTC
>TRBV7-2|many|TRBJ2-1|TRBD1
CASSSTGTGAYNEQFF
TGTGCCAGCAGCTCAACCGGGACAGGGGCCTACAATGAGCAGTTCTTC
>TRBV6-5|few|TRBJ1-2|NA
CASSYPYDRKNGYTF
TGTGCCAGCAGTTACCCTTACGACAGGAAGAATGGCTACACCTTC
>TRBV28|NA|TRBJ1-5|NA
CASSLVGSGQPQHF
TGTGCCAGCAGTTTAGTAGGCTCGGGCCAGCCCCAGCATTTT